A selection of T cell receptor beta chains follows, all from one sample in a study of T cells in Graves' hyperthyroidism and ophthalmopathy. TCRdb reprocessed the multiplex PCR reads via MiXCR and lists one record per CDR3 protein. Among roughly 500,000 distinct CDR3 sequences, about 15% were seen once, and the ten largest hold almost 6%. Material for sequencing was blood. The source of these receptors is a woman under 40 with Graves' hyperthyroidism that later progressed to Graves' ophthalmopathy. Both conserved end residues are trimmed from each CDR3. The D gene is left open where the match is weak. Rows may omit the clone size; those that give it use once, few, many or a size class.

TRBV28,.,.,TRBJ1-2,ASISGGGDHSNYGYT
TRBV11-3,.,many,TRBJ2-5,ASSTRGDQGETQY
TRBV11-2,.,many,TRBJ2-1,ASSLVGGDEQF
TRBV6-1,TRBD1,many,TRBJ2-1,ASSEAGTGFDEQF
TRBV6-1,TRBD2,many,TRBJ2-5,ASSEHPPLTSGTQETQY
TRBV3-1,TRBD2,few,TRBJ2-5,ASSQGTSGIKTQY
TRBV30,.,many,TRBJ1-1,AWSYFRETEAF
TRBV4-2,.,many,TRBJ2-7,ASSRRLAEAYEQY
TRBV7-3,TRBD1,few,TRBJ1-1,ASSPAGTGLTEAF
TRBV5-1,.,many,TRBJ1-5,ASSLGDKNQPQH
TRBV6-1,.,.,TRBJ2-1,ASSRTYEQF
TRBV29-1,.,many,TRBJ1-1,SVRLNTEAF
TRBV12-3/TRBV12-4,.,many,TRBJ2-3,ASSPQDTQY
TRBV2,.,many,TRBJ2-3,ASSEIISTDTQY
TRBV5-1,TRBD2,many,TRBJ2-7,ASSRTSGSEQY
TRBV28,TRBD1,few,TRBJ2-7,ASSPGTATYEQY
TRBV4-3,.,.,TRBJ1-2,ASSQEGFYGYT
TRBV14,TRBD2,many,TRBJ2-1,ASSLLPGLAGADEQF
TRBV4-3,.,few,TRBJ2-1,ASSQDLADYNNEQF
TRBV5-1,.,.,TRBJ2-3,ASSPHEDTQY
TRBV25-1,.,.,TRBJ2-3,ASSDLAKSTDTQY
TRBV24-1,.,.,TRBJ1-2,ATSDLTVNYGYT
TRBV28,.,many,TRBJ2-7,ASSLLDEQY
TRBV6-5,.,.,TRBJ1-1,ASSYGGAATEAF
TRBV19,TRBD1,.,TRBJ2-1,ASRDRLPYNEQF
TRBV7-2,.,many,TRBJ2-1,ASSLAGLSYNEQF
TRBV5-6,.,few,TRBJ2-3,ASSPTPTSTDTQY
TRBV12-3/TRBV12-4,TRBD1,many,TRBJ1-1,ASSNRGGTEAF